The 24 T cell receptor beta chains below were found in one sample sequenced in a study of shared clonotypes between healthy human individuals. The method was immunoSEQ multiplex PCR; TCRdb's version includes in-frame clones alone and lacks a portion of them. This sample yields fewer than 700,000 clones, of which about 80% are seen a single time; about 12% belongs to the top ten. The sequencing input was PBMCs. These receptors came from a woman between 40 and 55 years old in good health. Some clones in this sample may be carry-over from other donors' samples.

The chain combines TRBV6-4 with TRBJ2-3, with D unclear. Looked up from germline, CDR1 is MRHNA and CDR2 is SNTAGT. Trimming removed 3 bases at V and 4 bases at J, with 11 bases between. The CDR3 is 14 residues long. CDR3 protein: CASSESAASDTQYF. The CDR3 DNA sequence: TGTGCCAGCAGTGAATCCGCAGCGTCAGATACGCAGTATTTT.

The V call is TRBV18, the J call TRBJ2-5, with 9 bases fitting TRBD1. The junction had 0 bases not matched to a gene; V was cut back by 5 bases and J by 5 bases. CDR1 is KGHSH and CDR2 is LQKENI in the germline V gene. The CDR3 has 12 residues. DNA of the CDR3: TGTGCCAGCTCAGGGACAGGGGAGACCCAGTACTTC. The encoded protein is CASSGTGETQYF. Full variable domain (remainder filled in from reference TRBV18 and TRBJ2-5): NAGVMQNPRHLVRRRGQEARLRCSPMKGHSHVYWYRQLPEEGLKFMVYLQKENIIDESGMPKERFSAEFPKEGPSILRIQQVVRGDSAAYFCASSGTGETQYFGPGTRLLVL.

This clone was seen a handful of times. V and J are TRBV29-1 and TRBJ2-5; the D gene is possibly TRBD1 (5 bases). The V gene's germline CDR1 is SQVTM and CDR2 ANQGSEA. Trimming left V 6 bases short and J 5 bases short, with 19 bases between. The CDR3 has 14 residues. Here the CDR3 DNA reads TGCAGCGTCCTCCCCCCGACAGTGGCCGAGACCCAGTACTTC. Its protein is CSVLPPTVAETQYF.

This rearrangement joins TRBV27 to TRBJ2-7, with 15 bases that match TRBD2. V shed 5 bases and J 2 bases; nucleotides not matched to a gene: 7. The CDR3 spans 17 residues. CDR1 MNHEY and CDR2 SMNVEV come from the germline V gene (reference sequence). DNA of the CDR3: TGTGCCAGCAGTAGAGGACTAGCGGGAGGGTTACCCTACGAGCAGTACTTC. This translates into CASSRGLAGGLPYEQYF.

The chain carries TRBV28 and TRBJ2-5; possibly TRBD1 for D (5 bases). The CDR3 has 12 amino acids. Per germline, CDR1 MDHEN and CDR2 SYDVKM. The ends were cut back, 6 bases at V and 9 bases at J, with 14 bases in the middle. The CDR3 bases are TGTGCCAGCAGGGCACCGACCAGGGCCCAGTACTTC. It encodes CASRAPTRAQYF. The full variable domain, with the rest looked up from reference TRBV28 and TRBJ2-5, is DVKVTQSSRYLVKRTGEKVFLECVQDMDHENMFWYRQDPGLGLRLIYFSYDVKMKEKGDIPEGYSVSREKKERFSLILESASTNQTSMYLCASRAPTRAQYFGPGTRLLVL.

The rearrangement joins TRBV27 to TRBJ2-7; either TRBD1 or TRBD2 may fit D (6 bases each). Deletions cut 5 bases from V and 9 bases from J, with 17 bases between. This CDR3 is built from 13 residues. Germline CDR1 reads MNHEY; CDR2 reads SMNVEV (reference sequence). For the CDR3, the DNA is TGTGCCAGCAGTCAAACTAGGGGGGCCGTGCAGTACTTC. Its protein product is CASSQTRGAVQYF.

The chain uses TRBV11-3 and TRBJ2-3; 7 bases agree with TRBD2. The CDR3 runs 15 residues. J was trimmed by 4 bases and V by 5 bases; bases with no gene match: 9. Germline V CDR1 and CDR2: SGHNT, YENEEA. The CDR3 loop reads CASSVAGQRADTQYF. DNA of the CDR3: TGTGCCAGCAGCGTAGCGGGCCAAAGGGCAGATACGCAGTATTTT.

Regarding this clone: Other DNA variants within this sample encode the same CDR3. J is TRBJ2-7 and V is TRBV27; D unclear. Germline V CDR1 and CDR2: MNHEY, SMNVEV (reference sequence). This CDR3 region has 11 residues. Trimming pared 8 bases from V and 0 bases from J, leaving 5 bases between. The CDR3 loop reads CASRSSYEQYF. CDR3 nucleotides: TGTGCCAGCCGGTCCTCCTACGAGCAGTACTTC.

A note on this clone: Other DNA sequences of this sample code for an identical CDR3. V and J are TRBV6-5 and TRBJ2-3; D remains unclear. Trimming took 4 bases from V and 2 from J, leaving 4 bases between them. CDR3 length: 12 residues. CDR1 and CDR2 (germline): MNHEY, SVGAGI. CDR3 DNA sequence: TGTGCCAGCAGTTCTACCACAGATACGCAGTATTTT. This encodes CASSSTTDTQYF.

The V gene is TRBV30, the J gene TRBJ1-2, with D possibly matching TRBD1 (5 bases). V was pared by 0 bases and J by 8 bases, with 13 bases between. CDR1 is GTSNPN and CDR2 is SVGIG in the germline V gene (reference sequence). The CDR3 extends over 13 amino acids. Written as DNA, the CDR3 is TGTGCCTGGAGTGTAGGTGCAGGGAAAGGCTACACCTTC. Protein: CAWSVGAGKGYTF.

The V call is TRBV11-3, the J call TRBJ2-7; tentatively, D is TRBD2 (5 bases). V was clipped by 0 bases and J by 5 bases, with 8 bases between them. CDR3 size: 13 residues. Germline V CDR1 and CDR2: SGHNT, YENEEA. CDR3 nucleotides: TGTGCCAGCAGCTTAGAGAGGGCCGACGAGCAGTACTTC. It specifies CASSLERADEQYF.

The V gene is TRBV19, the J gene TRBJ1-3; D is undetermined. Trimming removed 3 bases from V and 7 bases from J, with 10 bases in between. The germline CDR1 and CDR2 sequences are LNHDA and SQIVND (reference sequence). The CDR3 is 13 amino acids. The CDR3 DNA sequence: TGTGCCAGTAGTATCGCTGGTTCGAACACCATATATTTT. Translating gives CASSIAGSNTIYF.

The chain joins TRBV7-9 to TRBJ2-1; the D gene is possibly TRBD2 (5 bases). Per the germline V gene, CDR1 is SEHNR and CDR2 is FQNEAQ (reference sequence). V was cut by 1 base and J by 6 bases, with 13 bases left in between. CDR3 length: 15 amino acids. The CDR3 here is CASSLGAGRTNEQFF. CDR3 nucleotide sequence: TGTGCCAGCAGCTTAGGGGCGGGCAGAACCAATGAGCAGTTCTTC.

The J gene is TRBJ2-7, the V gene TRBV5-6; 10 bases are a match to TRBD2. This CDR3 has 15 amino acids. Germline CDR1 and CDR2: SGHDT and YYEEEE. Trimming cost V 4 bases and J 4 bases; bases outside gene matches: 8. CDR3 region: CASSPWASGRYEQYF. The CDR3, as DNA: TGTGCCAGCAGCCCCTGGGCTAGCGGGAGATACGAGCAGTACTTC.

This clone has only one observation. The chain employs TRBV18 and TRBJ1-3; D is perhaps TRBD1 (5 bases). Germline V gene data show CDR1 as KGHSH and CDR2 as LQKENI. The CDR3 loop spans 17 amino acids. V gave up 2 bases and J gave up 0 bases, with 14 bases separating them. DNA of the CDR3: TGTGCCAGCTCACCATTTAGAGGGGAGACCTCTGGAAACACCATATATTTT. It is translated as CASSPFRGETSGNTIYF.

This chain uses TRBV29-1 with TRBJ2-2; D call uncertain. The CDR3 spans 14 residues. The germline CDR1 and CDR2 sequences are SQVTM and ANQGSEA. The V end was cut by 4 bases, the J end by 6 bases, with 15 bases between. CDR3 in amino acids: CSVGGWGTPGELFF. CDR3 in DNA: TGCAGCGTTGGTGGGTGGGGAACCCCCGGGGAGCTGTTTTTT.

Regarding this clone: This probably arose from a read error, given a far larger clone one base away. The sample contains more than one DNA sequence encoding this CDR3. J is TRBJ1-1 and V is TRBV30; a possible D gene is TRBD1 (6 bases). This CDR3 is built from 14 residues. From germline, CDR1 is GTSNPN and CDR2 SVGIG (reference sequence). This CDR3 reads CAWSHRDGDTEAFF. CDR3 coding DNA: TGTGCCTGGAGTCACAGGGACGGGGACACTGAAGCGTTCTTT.

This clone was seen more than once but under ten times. CDR3 sequence reads: CASSVAGLAGGETQYF. Here the CDR3 DNA reads TGTGCCAGCAGCGTAGCGGGGCTAGCGGGAGGGGAGACCCAGTACTTC. This chain joins TRBV9 and TRBJ2-5; 12 positions agree with TRBD2. Per germline, CDR1 SGDLS and CDR2 YYNGEE. The CDR3 sequence is 16 residues long. Unmatched junction bases numbered 5, after V lost 0 bases and J lost 5 bases.

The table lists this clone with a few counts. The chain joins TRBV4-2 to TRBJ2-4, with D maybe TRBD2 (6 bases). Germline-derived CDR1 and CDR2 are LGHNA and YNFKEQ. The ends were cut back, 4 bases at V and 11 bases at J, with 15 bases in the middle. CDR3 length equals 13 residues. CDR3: CASSLDSRELQYF. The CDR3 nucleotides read TGTGCCAGCAGCCTAGACTCCCGGGAGCTTCAGTACTTC.

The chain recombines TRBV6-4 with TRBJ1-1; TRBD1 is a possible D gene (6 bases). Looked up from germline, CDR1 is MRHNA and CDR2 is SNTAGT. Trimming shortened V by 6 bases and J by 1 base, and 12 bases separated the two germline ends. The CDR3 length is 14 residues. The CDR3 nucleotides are TGTGCCAGCAGGCCGGGACACGCGAACACTGAAGCTTTCTTT. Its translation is CASRPGHANTEAFF.

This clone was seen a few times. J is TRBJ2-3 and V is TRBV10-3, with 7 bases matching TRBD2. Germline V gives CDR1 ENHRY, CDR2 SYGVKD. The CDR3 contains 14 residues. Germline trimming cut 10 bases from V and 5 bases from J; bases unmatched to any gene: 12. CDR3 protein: CATSQRDSRDTQYF. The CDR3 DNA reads TGTGCCACCTCCCAGCGGGATTCACGAGATACGCAGTATTTT.

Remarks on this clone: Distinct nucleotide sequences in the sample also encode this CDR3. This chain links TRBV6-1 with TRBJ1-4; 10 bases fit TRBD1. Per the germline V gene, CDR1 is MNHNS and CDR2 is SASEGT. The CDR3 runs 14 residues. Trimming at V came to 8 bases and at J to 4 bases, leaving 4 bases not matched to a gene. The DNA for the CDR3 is TGTGCCAGCCGGCGGGACAGGGGTAATGAAAAACTGTTTTTT. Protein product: CASRRDRGNEKLFF.

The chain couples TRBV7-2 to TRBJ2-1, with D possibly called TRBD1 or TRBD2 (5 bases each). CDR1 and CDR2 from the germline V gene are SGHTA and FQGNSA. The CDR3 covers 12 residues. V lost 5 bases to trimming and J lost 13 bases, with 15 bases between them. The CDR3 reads CASSEPPGAQFF. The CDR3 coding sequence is TGTGCCAGCAGCGAGCCCCCCGGGGCCCAGTTCTTC. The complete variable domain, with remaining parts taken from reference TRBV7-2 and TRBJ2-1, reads GAGVSQSPSNKVTEKGKDVELRCDPISGHTALYWYRQSLGQGLEFLIYFQGNSAPDKSGLPSDRFSAERTGGSVSTLTIQRTQQEDSAVYLCASSEPPGAQFFGPGTRLTVL.

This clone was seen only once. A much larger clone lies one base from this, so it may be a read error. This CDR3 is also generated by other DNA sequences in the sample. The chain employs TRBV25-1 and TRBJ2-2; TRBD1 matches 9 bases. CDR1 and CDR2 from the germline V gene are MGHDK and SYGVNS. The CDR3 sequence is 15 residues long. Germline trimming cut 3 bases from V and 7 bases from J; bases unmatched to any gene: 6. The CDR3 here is CASSEWDRVDGELFF. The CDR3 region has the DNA TGTGCCAGCAGTGAGTGGGACAGGGTGGACGGGGAGCTGTTTTTT.